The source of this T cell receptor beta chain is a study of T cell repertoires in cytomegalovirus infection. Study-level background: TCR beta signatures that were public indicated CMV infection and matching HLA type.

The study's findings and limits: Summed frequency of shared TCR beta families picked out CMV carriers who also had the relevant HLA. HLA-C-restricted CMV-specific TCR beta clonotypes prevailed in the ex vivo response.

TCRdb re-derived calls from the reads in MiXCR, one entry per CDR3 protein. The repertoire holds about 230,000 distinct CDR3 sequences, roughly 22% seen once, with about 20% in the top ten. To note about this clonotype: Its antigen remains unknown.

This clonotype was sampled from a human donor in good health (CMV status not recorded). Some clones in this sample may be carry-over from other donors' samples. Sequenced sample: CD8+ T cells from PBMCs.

Written as DNA, the CDR3 is TGTGCCAGCAGCCCACCACCGGGACTAGCGGGGGCTCACCCCTACGAGCAGTACTTC. It translates to CASSPPPGLAGAHPYEQYF. The genes are TRBV7-9 and TRBJ2-7, with 14 bases fitting TRBD2. V lost 5 bases and J lost 2; bases outside the gene matches: 14. Germline V gene lookup returns CDR1 SEHNR and CDR2 FQNEAQ (reference sequence). CDR3 length: 19 residues.